These T cell receptor beta chains were read from a single sample in a study of spatial heterogeneity in lung cancer. TCRdb fed the 5' RACE reads into MiXCR, producing one record per CDR3 protein. Here the sample spans 35,000 to 55,000 distinct CDR3 sequences, approximately 10% being singletons. The sequenced sample was PBMCs, obtained at follow-up. Receptors originate from a male donor with early-stage non-small cell lung cancer. Both conserved end residues are part of each CDR3. A D gene is named only where the DNA matches it firmly. Size is stated for part of the rows, as once, few or many counts, or as a class when the clone is expanded.

d_call,j_call,clone_size,v_call,cdr3_aa,cdr3_nt
NA,TRBJ2-5,many,TRBV3-1,CASRGFSATQETQYF,TGTGCCAGCAGAGGGTTTTCAGCTACGCAAGAGACCCAGTACTTC
NA,TRBJ2-6,many,TRBV12-3/TRBV12-4,CASRTNRASGANVLTF,TGTGCCAGCAGGACTAACAGGGCGTCCGGGGCCAACGTCCTGACTTTC
NA,TRBJ1-5,few,TRBV20-1,CSARDLIGAGSNQPQHF,TGCAGTGCTAGAGACCTAATCGGGGCAGGCAGTAATCAGCCCCAGCATTTT
NA,TRBJ2-3,many,TRBV12-3/TRBV12-4,CASSLKNSGQYF,TGTGCCAGCAGTCTAAAAAACTCAGGGCAGTATTTT
TRBD2,TRBJ2-3,many,TRBV5-4,CASSLAGLAGLSQYF,TGTGCCAGCAGCTTGGCCGGACTAGCGGGATTATCGCAGTATTTT
TRBD1,TRBJ1-6,many,TRBV7-2,CASSARDRVGNSPLHF,TGTGCCAGCAGCGCAAGGGACAGGGTTGGGAATTCACCCCTCCACTTT
NA,TRBJ2-2,many,TRBV6-2/TRBV6-3,CATDSSPNTGELFF,TGTGCCACCGACAGTAGTCCGAACACCGGGGAGCTGTTTTTT
NA,TRBJ1-6,many,TRBV12-3/TRBV12-4,CASTLSGGHGSPLHF,TGTGCCAGCACCCTCAGCGGGGGGCACGGTTCACCCCTCCACTTT
NA,TRBJ1-2,many,TRBV12-3/TRBV12-4,CASSLGYRYTF,TGTGCCAGCAGTTTAGGTTATCGCTACACCTTC
NA,TRBJ1-5,few,TRBV4-2,CASSPTQVSNQPQHF,TGTGCCAGCAGCCCCACACAGGTTTCGAATCAGCCCCAGCATTTT
NA,TRBJ2-7,many,TRBV7-2,CASSLVVTRQYF,TGTGCCAGCAGCTTAGTAGTTACTAGGCAGTACTTC
NA,TRBJ2-1,few,TRBV7-2,CASSLTPNNEQFF,TGTGCCAGCAGCTTAACCCCCAACAATGAGCAGTTCTTC
TRBD1,TRBJ1-1,few,TRBV18,CASSPKVYHRDRAENTEAFF,TGTGCCAGCTCACCCAAAGTTTACCACCGGGACAGGGCTGAGAACACTGAAGCTTTCTTT
NA,TRBJ2-7,many,TRBV29-1,CSAEGGESHEQYF,TGCAGCGCCGAAGGGGGTGAGAGCCACGAGCAGTACTTC
NA,TRBJ1-1,many,TRBV12-3/TRBV12-4,CASSSGIGRRTEAFF,TGTGCCAGCAGCTCCGGGATCGGTCGGAGGACTGAAGCTTTCTTT
NA,TRBJ2-7,many,TRBV20-1,CSVPGPGHQIYEQYF,TGCAGTGTCCCAGGCCCGGGACACCAAATATACGAGCAGTACTTC
NA,TRBJ2-5,many,TRBV5-4,CASSNYGGETQYF,TGTGCCAGCAGCAATTACGGGGGAGAGACCCAGTACTTC
TRBD2,TRBJ2-1,many,TRBV27,CAPKGGLYNEQFF,TGTGCCCCTAAGGGAGGGCTTTACAATGAGCAGTTCTTC
TRBD2,TRBJ2-7,many,TRBV5-1,CASSLGPAGGPLDEQYF,TGCGCCAGCAGCTTGGGGCCAGCGGGAGGGCCTTTAGACGAGCAGTACTTC
TRBD1,TRBJ1-1,many,TRBV12-3/TRBV12-4,CASTPGGHNEAFF,TGTGCCAGCACCCCAGGGGGACATAATGAAGCTTTCTTT
NA,TRBJ2-6,many,TRBV4-3,CASSQDLERGSGANVLTF,TGCGCCAGCAGCCAAGATCTGGAAAGGGGGTCTGGGGCCAACGTCCTGACTTTC
NA,TRBJ1-3,many,TRBV27,CASRPGGHSGNTIYF,TGTGCCAGCAGGCCCGGGGGGCACTCTGGAAACACCATATATTTT
NA,TRBJ1-4,many,TRBV20-1,CSAKTGGDEKLFF,TGCAGTGCTAAGACAGGAGGGGACGAAAAACTGTTTTTT
NA,TRBJ2-1,NA,TRBV29-1,CSVELGAWNEQFF,TGCAGCGTTGAGTTAGGGGCCTGGAATGAGCAGTTCTTC
NA,TRBJ2-2,many,TRBV20-1,CSARGLALIGTGELFF,TGCAGTGCTAGAGGTCTAGCGCTCATAGGAACCGGGGAGCTGTTTTTT
NA,TRBJ1-5,many,TRBV3-1,CASSQVHSNQPQHF,TGTGCCAGCAGCCAGGTGCACAGCAATCAGCCCCAGCATTTT
TRBD1,TRBJ2-1,many,TRBV19,CASSRQGADNNEQFF,TGTGCCAGTAGCAGACAGGGGGCGGATAACAATGAGCAGTTCTTC
TRBD1,TRBJ1-2,NA,TRBV11-2,CASSKMSPGGYGYTF,TGTGCCAGCAGCAAAATGTCCCCAGGGGGCTATGGCTACACCTTC
TRBD2,TRBJ2-5,NA,TRBV3-1,CPSSFAGGLETQYF,TGTCCCAGCAGTTTTGCGGGGGGGCTAGAGACCCAGTACTTC
NA,TRBJ2-7,NA,TRBV9,CASSGSDRYEQYF,TGTGCCAGCAGCGGCTCTGACAGGTACGAGCAGTACTTC
NA,TRBJ1-2,few,TRBV7-2,CASSFGAYGYTF,TGTGCCAGCAGCTTTGGGGCCTATGGCTACACCTTC
NA,TRBJ1-1,many,TRBV7-9,CASSSQGGTEAFF,TGTGCCAGCAGCTCGCAGGGTGGGACTGAAGCTTTCTTT
NA,TRBJ2-3,NA,TRBV7-9,CASSFTRDTDTQYF,TGTGCCAGCAGCTTTACCAGGGACACAGATACGCAGTATTTT
NA,TRBJ1-1,NA,TRBV29-1,CSVEVTGNTEAFF,TGCAGCGTTGAAGTGACAGGGAACACTGAAGCTTTCTTT
NA,TRBJ2-2,few,TRBV12-3/TRBV12-4,CVSLLGSGNTGELFF,TGTGTCAGCTTGCTGGGTAGCGGGAACACCGGGGAGCTGTTTTTT
TRBD1,TRBJ1-3,many,TRBV7-8,CASSIYRGRSGNTIYF,TGTGCCAGCAGCATTTACAGGGGGCGTTCTGGAAACACCATATATTTT
NA,TRBJ2-1,once,TRBV2,CASTPSYNEQFF,TGTGCCAGCACTCCCTCCTACAATGAGCAGTTCTTC
NA,TRBJ1-5,many,TRBV7-8,CASSPRPVYSNQPQHF,TGTGCCAGCAGCCCCCGGCCAGTTTATAGCAATCAGCCCCAGCATTTT
TRBD1,TRBJ2-7,few,TRBV20-1,CSAIGQVSSYEQYF,TGCAGTGCTATTGGACAGGTTAGCTCCTACGAGCAGTACTTC
TRBD1,TRBJ1-1,many,TRBV7-2,CASSLWTGGAGTEAFF,TGTGCCAGCAGCTTATGGACAGGGGGCGCGGGCACTGAAGCTTTCTTT
NA,TRBJ1-1,NA,TRBV20-1,CSARGYIAPEAFF,TGCAGTGCTAGAGGTTATATCGCCCCAGAAGCTTTCTTT
NA,TRBJ2-7,NA,TRBV6-5,CASSYKLGTFYEQYF,TGTGCCAGCAGTTATAAACTGGGGACTTTCTACGAGCAGTACTTC
NA,TRBJ1-6,many,TRBV7-9,CASSPVGDNSPLHF,TGTGCCAGCAGCCCCGTCGGGGATAATTCACCCCTCCACTTT
NA,TRBJ2-2,once,TRBV6-2/TRBV6-3,CASSYNRDSGELFF,TGTGCCAGCAGTTACAACAGGGATTCCGGGGAGCTGTTTTTT
NA,TRBJ2-2,many,TRBV19,CASIKTTNTGELFF,TGTGCCAGTATAAAGACCACGAACACCGGGGAGCTGTTTTTT